The present entry profiles one TCR beta chain with its context. What this receptor recognizes is not known. The input lacks base qualities; no much larger clone sits a single base away. V sheds 4 bases and J sheds 2 bases, leaving 4 bases between their ends. Spanning cysteine to phenylalanine, the CDR3 consists of 11 amino acids. Kept here is only the CDR3 DNA, which spans 33 bases and is read in frame from base 1. The germline V gene specifies SGHRS as CDR1 and YFSETQ as CDR2. The record originates from a study of OX40 agonist ivuxolimab in advanced cancers. Looking at the study overall: Ivuxolimab was a fully human IgG2 agonistic monoclonal antibody targeting the costimulatory receptor OX40 (CD134). In the dose-escalation cohort, nearly 85% of patients were male, and the mean age was 60 years with a range of roughly 20 to 79. Of the roughly 54 dose-escalation patients, hepatocellular carcinoma was present in approximately 20, melanoma in some 15, renal cell carcinoma in 9 and head and neck cancer in 9. The paper covers the monotherapy dose-escalation part of the phase I ivuxolimab trial, which included N ≈ 52 patients. The point of sequencing TCRbeta in the periphery was to test whether ivuxolimab changed TCR sequence diversity and drove clonal T-cell expansion. Intravenous ivuxolimab was administered to patients every 2 weeks at six dose levels: 0.01, 0.1, 0.3, 1.5, 3 and 10 mg/kg. Three dose-escalation patients achieved partial responses, one with hepatocellular carcinoma and two with cutaneous melanoma. Patients were allowed to have had prior anti-PD-1, anti-PD-L1 or anti-CTLA-4 therapy, and roughly 40% of the dose-escalation patients had previously received checkpoint inhibitors.

Broad study findings and their caveats: At doses from 0.1 to 3.0 mg/kg, clonal expansion was seen in both CD4+ and CD8+ blood T cells between baseline and week 6. After ivuxolimab, expanded clones were on average more numerous among CD8+ T cells than among CD4+ T cells. Low levels of normalized T-cell clonal expansion were also seen in some patients who did not respond. Which antigens the clonally expanded peripheral T cells were specific for was not determined. In the 0.1-3.0 mg/kg groups, partial responders had among the lowest normalized peripheral clonal expansion, particularly in CD8+ T cells.

Patients with autoimmune disease history or receiving systemic immunosuppression were excluded from the trial. Peripheral blood for TCR sequencing was collected from all dose cohorts at baseline, on cycle 4 day 1, and on cycle 7 day 1. Samples were obtained from an open-label, multicenter, first-in-human phase I dose-escalation trial of ivuxolimab. Adults with locally advanced or metastatic melanoma, renal cell, hepatocellular, or head and neck squamous cell carcinoma were enrolled in the trial. Before TCR sequencing, CD4+ T cells and CD8+ T cells from peripheral blood were sorted into separate populations. For sequencing of the TCRbeta CDR3 region, genomic DNA was extracted from the sorted cells. The immunoSEQ Assay was used for sequencing of TCRbeta CDR3 regions. TCRdb mirrors the immuneACCESS table, restricted to in-frame sequences. Some clones are absent from its copies; in checked studies, under half trace to an unresolved V gene, and the reason for the others is unknown. This sample holds nearly 80,000 clones; less than 85% were observed only once. The ten largest clones represent around 0.45% of the sample.

The rearrangement joined TRBV5-1 to TRBJ2-7, with the D segment identity uncertain. This receptor was identified in an adult with an advanced solid tumor such as melanoma, head and neck, liver or kidney cancer. The source material was CD4+ or CD8+ T cells sorted from blood, sampled in a trial of the OX40 agonist ivuxolimab. The CDR3 region reads CASSAAYEQYF. The nucleotides are TGCGCCAGCAGCGCGGCCTACGAGCAGTACTTC.